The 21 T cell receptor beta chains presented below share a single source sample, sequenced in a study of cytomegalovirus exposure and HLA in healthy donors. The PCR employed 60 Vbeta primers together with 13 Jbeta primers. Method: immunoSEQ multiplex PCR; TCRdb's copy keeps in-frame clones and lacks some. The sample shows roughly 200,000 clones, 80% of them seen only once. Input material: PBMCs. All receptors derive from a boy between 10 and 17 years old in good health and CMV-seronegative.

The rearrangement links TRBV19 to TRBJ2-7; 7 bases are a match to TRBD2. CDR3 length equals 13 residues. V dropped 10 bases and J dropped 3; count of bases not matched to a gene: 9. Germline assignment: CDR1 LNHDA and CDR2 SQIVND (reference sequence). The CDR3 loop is CATSRGVDYEQYF. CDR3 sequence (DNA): TGTGCCACCTCCCGGGGGGTGGACTACGAGCAGTACTTC.

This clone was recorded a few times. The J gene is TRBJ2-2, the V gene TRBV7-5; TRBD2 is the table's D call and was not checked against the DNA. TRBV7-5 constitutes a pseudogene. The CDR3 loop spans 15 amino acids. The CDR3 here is CARSLDSGDTGELFF. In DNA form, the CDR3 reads TGTGCCAGAAGCTTAGACAGCGGTGACACCGGGGAGCTGTTTTTT.

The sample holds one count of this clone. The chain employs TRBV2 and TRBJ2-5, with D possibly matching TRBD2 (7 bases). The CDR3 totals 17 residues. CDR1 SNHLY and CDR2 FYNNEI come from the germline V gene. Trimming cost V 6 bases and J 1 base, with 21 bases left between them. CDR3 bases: TGTGCCAGCAGCCCGAGGGGGGGGGATCCCTTCCAAGAGACCCAGTACTTC. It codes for CASSPRGGDPFQETQYF.

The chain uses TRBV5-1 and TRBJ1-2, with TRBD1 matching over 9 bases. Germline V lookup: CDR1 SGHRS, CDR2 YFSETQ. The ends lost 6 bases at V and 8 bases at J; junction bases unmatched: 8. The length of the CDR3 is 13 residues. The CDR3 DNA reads TGCGCCAGCACTGGGACAGGGACGAAGGGCTACACCTTC. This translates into CASTGTGTKGYTF.

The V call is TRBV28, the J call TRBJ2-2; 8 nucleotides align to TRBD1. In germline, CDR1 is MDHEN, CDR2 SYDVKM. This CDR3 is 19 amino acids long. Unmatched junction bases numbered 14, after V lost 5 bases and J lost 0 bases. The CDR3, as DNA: TGTGCCAGCAGTCGAAAACAGGGGGTTTTATTAGCGAACACCGGGGAGCTGTTTTTT. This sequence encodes CASSRKQGVLLANTGELFF.

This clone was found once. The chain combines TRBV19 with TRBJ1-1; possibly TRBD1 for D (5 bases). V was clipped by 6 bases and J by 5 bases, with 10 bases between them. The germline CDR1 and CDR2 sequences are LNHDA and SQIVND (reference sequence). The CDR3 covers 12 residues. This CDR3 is CASRGAGTEAFF. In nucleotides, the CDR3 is TGTGCCAGTAGAGGGGCCGGGACTGAAGCTTTCTTT.

DNA for the CDR3: TGTGCCAGCAGCGTAGGCACAGGGGTCACAGATACGCAGTATTTT. It specifies CASSVGTGVTDTQYF. The V gene is TRBV9, the J gene TRBJ2-3; 7 nucleotides agree with TRBD1. V lost 0 bases, J lost 2 bases, and 3 bases stayed unmatched. The CDR3 length is 15 residues. Germline V gene lookup returns CDR1 SGDLS and CDR2 YYNGEE.

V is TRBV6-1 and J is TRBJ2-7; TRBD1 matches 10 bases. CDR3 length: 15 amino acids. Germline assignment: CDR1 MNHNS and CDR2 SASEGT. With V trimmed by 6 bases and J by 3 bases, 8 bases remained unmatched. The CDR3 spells CASSLGQGDIYEQYF. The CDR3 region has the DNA TGTGCCAGCAGCCTCGGACAGGGGGACATCTACGAGCAGTACTTC.

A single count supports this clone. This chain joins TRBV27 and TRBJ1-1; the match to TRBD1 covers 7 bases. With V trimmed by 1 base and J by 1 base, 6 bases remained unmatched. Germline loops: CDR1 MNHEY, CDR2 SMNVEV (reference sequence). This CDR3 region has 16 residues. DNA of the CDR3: TGTGCCAGCAGTTTATTACAGGGGCTCCGGAACACTGAAGCTTTCTTT. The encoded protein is CASSLLQGLRNTEAFF.

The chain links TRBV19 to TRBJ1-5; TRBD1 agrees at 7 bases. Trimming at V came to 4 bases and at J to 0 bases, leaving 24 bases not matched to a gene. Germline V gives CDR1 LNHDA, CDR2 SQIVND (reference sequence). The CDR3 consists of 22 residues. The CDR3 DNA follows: TGTGCCAGTAGTACCCCACCCATAGTCGTACTCGGGGACAGCTATAGCAATCAGCCCCAGCATTTT. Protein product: CASSTPPIVVLGDSYSNQPQHF.

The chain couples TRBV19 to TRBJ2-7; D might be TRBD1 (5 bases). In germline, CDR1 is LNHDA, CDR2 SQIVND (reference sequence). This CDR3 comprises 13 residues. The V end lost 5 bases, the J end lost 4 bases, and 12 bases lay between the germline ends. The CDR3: CASSGAVNYEQYF. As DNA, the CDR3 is TGTGCCAGTAGTGGGGCCGTTAATTACGAGCAGTACTTC.

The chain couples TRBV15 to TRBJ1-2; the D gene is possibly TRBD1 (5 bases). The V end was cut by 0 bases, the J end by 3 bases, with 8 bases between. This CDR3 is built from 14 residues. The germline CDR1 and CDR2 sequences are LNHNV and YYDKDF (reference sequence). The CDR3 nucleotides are TGTGCCACCAGCAGAGATACAGGATACTATGGCTACACCTTC. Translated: CATSRDTGYYGYTF.

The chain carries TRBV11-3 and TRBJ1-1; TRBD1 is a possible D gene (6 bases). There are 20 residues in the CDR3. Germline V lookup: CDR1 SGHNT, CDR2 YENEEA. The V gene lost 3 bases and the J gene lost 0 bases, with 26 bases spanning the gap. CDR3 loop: CASSFPSMTGSRLLNTEAFF. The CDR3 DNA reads TGTGCCAGCAGCTTCCCGTCCATGACAGGTTCGAGGTTACTGAACACTGAAGCTTTCTTT.

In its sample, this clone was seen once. The chain's CDR3 is CASSLNRGQRNEQFF. For the CDR3, the DNA is TGTGCCAGCAGCCTGAACAGGGGGCAGAGGAATGAGCAGTTCTTC. The chain joins TRBV7-3 to TRBJ2-1, with TRBD1 identical over 9 bases. CDR3 size: 15 residues. The V gene's germline CDR1 is SGHTA and CDR2 FQGTGA. V lost 5 bases, J lost 7 bases, and 9 bases stayed unmatched.

The CDR3 DNA reads TGTGCCAGCAGCTCCCGACAGGGGAAGAGCTACGAGCAGTACTTC. Its protein is CASSSRQGKSYEQYF. The J gene is TRBJ2-7, the V gene TRBV7-6, with 8 bases fitting TRBD1. V lost 4 bases to trimming and J lost 3 bases; unmatched junction nucleotides: 8. Germline CDR1 reads SGHVS; CDR2 reads FNYEAQ. The CDR3 is made up of 15 amino acids.

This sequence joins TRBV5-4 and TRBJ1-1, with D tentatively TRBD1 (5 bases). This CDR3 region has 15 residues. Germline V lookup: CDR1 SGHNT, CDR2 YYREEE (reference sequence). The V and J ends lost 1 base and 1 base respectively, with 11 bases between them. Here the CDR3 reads CASSLRGGENTEAFF. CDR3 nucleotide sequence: TGTGCCAGCAGCTTGCGGGGGGGAGAGAACACTGAAGCTTTCTTT.

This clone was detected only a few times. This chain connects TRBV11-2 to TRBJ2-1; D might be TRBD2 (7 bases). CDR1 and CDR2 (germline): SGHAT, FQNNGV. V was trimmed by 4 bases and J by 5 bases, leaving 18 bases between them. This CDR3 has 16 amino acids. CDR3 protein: CASSSVRGAQHNEQFF. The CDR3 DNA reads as TGTGCCAGCAGCTCGGTCCGGGGGGCTCAGCACAATGAGCAGTTCTTC.

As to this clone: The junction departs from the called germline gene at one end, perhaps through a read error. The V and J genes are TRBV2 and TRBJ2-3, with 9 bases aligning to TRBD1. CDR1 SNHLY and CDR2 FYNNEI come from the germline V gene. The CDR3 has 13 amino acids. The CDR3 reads CASSEGDRATQYF. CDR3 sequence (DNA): TGTGCCAGCAGCGAAGGGGACAGGGCAACGCAGTATTTT.

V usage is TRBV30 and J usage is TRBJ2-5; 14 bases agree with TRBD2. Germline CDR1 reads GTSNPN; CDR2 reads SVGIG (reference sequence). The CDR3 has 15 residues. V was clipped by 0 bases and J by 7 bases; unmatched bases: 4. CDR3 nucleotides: TGTGCCTGGAGTGTAGGGACTAGCGGGAGCGTGACCCAGTACTTC. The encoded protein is CAWSVGTSGSVTQYF.

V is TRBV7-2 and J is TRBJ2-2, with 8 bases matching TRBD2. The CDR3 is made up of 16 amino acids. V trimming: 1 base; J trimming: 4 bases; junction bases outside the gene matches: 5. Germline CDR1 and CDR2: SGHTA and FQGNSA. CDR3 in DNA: TGTGCCAGCAGCTTAGACAGCGGGAGCCCCACCGGGGAGCTGTTTTTT. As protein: CASSLDSGSPTGELFF. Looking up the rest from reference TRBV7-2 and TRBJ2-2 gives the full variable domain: GAGVSQSPSNKVTEKGKDVELRCDPISGHTALYWYRQSLGQGLEFLIYFQGNSAPDKSGLPSDRFSAERTGGSVSTLTIQRTQQEDSAVYLCASSLDSGSPTGELFFGEGSRLTVL.

The CDR3, as DNA: TGTGCCAGCTCCCTTAAACTGCCAGGCGGCTACACCTTC. Amino acids: CASSLKLPGGYTF. V usage is TRBV18 and J usage is TRBJ1-2; no firm D call. The V end was cut by 6 bases, the J end by 8 bases, with 16 bases between. There are 13 residues in the CDR3. In germline, CDR1 is KGHSH, CDR2 LQKENI.